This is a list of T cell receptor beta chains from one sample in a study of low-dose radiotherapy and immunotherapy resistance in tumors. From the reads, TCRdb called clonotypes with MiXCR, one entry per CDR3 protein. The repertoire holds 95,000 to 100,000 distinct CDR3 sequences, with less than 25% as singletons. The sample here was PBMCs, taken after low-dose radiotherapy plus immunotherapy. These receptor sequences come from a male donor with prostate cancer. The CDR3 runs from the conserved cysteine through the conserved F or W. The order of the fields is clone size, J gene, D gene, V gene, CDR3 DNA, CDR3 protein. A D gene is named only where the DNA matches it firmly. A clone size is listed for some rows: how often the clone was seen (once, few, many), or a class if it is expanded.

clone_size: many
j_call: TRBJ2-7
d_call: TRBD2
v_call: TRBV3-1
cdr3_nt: TGTGCCAGCAGCCGTCTGCCTAGCGGGGGGTTCCACGAGCAGTACTTC
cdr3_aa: CASSRLPSGGFHEQYF

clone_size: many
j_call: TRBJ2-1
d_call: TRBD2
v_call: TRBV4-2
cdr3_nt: TGTGCCAGCAGCCTGGCTAGCGGGGGGGATTGGTTCTTC
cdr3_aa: CASSLASGGDWFF

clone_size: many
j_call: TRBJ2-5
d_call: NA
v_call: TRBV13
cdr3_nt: TGTGCCAGCAGCTCCGTGACGGAAGGGGCCCCCGAGACCCAGTACTTC
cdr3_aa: CASSSVTEGAPETQYF

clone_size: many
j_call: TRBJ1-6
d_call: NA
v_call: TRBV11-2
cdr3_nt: TGTGCCAGCAGCTACGGACGGTCTAATTCACCCCTCCACTTT
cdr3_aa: CASSYGRSNSPLHF

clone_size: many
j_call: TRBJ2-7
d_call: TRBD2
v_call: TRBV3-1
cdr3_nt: TGTGCCAGCAGCCCGTCCGGGGGGGCTTACGAGCAGTACTTC
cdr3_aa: CASSPSGGAYEQYF

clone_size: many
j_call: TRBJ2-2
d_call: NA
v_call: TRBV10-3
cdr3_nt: TGTGCCATCAGTGAAGACCCAGCGAACACCGGGGAGCTGTTTTTT
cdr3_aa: CAISEDPANTGELFF

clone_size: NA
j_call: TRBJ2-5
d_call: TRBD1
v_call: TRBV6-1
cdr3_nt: TGTGCCAGCAGACCCGGGACAGGCGAGTCGGAGACCCAGTACTTC
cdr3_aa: CASRPGTGESETQYF

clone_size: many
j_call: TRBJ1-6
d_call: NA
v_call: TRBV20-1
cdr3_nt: TGCAGTGCTAGATGGCGGAACGATAATTCACCCCTCCACTTT
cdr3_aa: CSARWRNDNSPLHF

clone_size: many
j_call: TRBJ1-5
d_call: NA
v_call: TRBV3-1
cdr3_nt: TGTGCCAGCAGTGAAGAGGGAGGTCAGCCCCAGCATTTT
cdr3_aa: CASSEEGGQPQHF

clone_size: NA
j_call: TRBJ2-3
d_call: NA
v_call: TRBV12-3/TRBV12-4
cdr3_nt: TGTGCCAGCAGTTTGTTCTTCACAGATACGCAGTATTTT
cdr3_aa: CASSLFFTDTQYF

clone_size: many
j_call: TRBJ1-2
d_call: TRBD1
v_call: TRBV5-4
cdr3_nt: TGTGCCAGCAGCCCTTCCGGGACAGGTAGCTATGGCTACACCTTC
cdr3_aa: CASSPSGTGSYGYTF

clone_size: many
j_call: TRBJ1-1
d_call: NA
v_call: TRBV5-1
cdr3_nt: TGCGCCAGCAGCTTGGGCCAGTCGAGGGGCACTGAAGCTTTCTTT
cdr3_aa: CASSLGQSRGTEAFF

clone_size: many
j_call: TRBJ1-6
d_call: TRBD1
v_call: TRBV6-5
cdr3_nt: TGTGCCAGCGGTAGACAGGGGAGGGCCTATAATTCACCCCTCCACTTT
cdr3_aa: CASGRQGRAYNSPLHF

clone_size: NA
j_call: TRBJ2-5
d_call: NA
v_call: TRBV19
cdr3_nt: TGTGCCAGTAGTCCGGGCAGGACCGAAGAGACCCAGTACTTC
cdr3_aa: CASSPGRTEETQYF

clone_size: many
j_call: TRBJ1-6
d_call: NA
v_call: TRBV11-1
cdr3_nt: TGTGCCAGCAGCTTAGTACAGCCTTCACCCCTCCACTTT
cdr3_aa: CASSLVQPSPLHF

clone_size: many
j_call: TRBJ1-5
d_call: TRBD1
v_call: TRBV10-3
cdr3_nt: TGTGCCGCCCAGGGACAGGGGGATGGTCAGCCCCAGCATTTT
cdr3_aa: CAAQGQGDGQPQHF

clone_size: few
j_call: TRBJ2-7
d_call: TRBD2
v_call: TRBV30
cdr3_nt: TGTGCCTGGAGTATTGGGGGGGAGGGCTACGAGCAGTACTTC
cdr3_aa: CAWSIGGEGYEQYF

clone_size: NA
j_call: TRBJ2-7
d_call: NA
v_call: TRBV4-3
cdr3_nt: TGCGCCAGCAGCCGCACAGGGAGGACTGACGAGCAGTACTTC
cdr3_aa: CASSRTGRTDEQYF

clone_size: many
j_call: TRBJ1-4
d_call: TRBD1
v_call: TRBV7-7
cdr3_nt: TGTGCCAGCAGCGCACCCGGGACAGGGGTCGAAAAACTGTTTTTT
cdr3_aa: CASSAPGTGVEKLFF

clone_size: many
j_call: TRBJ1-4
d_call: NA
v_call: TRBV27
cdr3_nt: TGTGCCAGCAGTCCAGACCTGCAGACAACTAATGAAAAACTGTTTTTT
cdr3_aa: CASSPDLQTTNEKLFF

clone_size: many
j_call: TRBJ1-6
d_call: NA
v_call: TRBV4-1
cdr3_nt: TGCGCCAGCAGCCAAGAATCGAGGGATTCACCCCTCCACTTT
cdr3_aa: CASSQESRDSPLHF

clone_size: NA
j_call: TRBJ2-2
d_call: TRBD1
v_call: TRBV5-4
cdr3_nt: TGTGCCAGCAGCTTGGACAGGGGTTTGAACACCGGGGAGCTGTTTTTT
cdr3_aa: CASSLDRGLNTGELFF

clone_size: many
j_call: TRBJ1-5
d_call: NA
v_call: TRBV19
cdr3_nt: TGTGCCAGTAGTTTCTCGGCGGTTCAGCCCCAGCATTTT
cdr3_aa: CASSFSAVQPQHF

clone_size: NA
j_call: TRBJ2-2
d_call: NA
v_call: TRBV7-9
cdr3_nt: NA
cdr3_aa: CASSPGRPGELFFF

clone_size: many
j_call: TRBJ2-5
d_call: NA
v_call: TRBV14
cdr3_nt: TGTGCCAGCAGCCAAGAGAGGACAGTGGGAAAAGAGACCCAGTACTTC
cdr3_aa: CASSQERTVGKETQYF

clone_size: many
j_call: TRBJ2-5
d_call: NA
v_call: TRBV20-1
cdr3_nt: TGCAGTGCTACGGGCAGGGGCTACCAAGAGACCCAGTACTTC
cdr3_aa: CSATGRGYQETQYF

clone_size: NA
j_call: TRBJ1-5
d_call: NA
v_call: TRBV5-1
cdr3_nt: TGCGCCAGCAGCTTGGAGGGGCTGCAGCCCCAGCATTTT
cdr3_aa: CASSLEGLQPQHF

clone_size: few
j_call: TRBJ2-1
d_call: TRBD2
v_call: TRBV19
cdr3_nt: TGTGCCAGTAGTATAAGGCGCGGGGGGCCCTACAATGAGCAGTTCTTC
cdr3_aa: CASSIRRGGPYNEQFF

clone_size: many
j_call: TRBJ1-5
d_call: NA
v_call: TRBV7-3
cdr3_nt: TGTGCCAGCAGCGAATGGGCGGGTCAGCCCCAGCATTTT
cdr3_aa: CASSEWAGQPQHF

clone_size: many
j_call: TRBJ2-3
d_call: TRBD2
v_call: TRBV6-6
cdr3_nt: TGTGCCAGCAGTCCCACCCCGCTAGCGGGCTTCACAGATACGCAGTATTTT
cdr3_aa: CASSPTPLAGFTDTQYF

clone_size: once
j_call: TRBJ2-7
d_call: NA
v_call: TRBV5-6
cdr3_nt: TGCGCCAGCAGCTTCGGGCAGCCGGGCTCCTACGAGCAGTACTTC
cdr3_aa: CASSFGQPGSYEQYF

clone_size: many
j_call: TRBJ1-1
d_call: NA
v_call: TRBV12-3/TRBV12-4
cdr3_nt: TGTGCCAGCAGTTTAGGGATGAACACTGAAGCTTTCTTT
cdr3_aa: CASSLGMNTEAFF

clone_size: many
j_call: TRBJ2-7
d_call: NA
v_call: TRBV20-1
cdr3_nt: TGCAGTGCTAGCGACAGAACCTACGAGCAGTACTTC
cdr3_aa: CSASDRTYEQYF

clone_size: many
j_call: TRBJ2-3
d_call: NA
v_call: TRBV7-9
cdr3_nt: TGTGCCAGCAGCACCCGGACTGGCACAGATACGCAGTATTTT
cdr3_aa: CASSTRTGTDTQYF

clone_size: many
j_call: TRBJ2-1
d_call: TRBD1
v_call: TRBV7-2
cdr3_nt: TGTGCCAGCAGCTTAAGCCCAGGGGGTCGGAATGAGCAGTTCTTC
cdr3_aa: CASSLSPGGRNEQFF

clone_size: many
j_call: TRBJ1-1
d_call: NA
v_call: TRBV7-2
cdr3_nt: TGTGCCAGCAGCATTAACTTACAGGATGAAGCTTTCTTT
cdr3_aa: CASSINLQDEAFF

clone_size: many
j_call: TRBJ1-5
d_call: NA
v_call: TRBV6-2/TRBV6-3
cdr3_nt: TGTGCCAGCAGCCGTTGGGGGTCGCCTCAGCCCCAGCATTTT
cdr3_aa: CASSRWGSPQPQHF

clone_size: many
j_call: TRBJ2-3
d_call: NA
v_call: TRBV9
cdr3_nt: TGTGCCAGCAGCGTAGTCTTCGGGGGGCGAGATACGCAGTATTTT
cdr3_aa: CASSVVFGGRDTQYF

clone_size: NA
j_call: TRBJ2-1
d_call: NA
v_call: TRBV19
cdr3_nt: TGTGCCAGTAGCAGGGACCCACCCGGCGATGAGCAGTTCTTC
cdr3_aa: CASSRDPPGDEQFF

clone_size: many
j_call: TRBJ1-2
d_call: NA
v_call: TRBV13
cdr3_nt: TGTGCCAGCAGCCTCCGGGGAGGTAACTATGGCTACACCTTC
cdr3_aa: CASSLRGGNYGYTF

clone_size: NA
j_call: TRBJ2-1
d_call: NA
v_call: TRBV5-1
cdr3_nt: TGCGCCAGCAGCTTGGGTGCCGCAAACCGTGGGCAGTTCTTC
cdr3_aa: CASSLGAANRGQFF

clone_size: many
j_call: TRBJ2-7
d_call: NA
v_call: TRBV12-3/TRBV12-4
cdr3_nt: TGTGCCAGCAAGGCGGGACTCGACGGCTTCGGGCAGTACTTC
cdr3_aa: CASKAGLDGFGQYF

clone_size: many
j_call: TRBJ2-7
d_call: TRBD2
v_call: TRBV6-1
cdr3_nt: TGTGCCAGCAGTCCCAGCGGGGATGAGCAGTACTTC
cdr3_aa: CASSPSGDEQYF

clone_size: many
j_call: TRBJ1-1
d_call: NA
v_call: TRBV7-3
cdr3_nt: TGTGCCAGCAGCTTAACCCCAGGGACGAACACTGAAGCTTTCTTT
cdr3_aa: CASSLTPGTNTEAFF

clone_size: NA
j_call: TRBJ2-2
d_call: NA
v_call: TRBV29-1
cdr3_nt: TGCAGCATACTTGGGTCGGGTTCCACCGGGGAGCTGTTTTTT
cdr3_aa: CSILGSGSTGELFF

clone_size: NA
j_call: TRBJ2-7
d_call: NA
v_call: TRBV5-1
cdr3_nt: TGCGCCAGCAGCTTGGCCCCGGCTAACTACGAGCAGTACTTC
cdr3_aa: CASSLAPANYEQYF

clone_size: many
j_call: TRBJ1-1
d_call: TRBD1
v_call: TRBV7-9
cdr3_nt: TGTGCCAGCAGCCCCCCCACAGGGGTGGGGAGGCACACTGAAGCTTTCTTT
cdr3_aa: CASSPPTGVGRHTEAFF

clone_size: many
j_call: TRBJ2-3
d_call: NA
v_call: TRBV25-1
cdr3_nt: TGTGCCAGCAGTGAGGTTGACCCCGGCACAGATACGCAGTATTTT
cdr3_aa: CASSEVDPGTDTQYF

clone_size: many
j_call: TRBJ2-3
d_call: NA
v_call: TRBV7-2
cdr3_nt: TGTGCCAGCAGCTTAAGGCTGGATACGCAGTATTTT
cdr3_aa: CASSLRLDTQYF

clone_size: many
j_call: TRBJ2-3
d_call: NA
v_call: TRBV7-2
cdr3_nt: TGTGCCAGCAGCGTCGCCCGGGGTACAGATACGCAGTATTTT
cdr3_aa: CASSVARGTDTQYF